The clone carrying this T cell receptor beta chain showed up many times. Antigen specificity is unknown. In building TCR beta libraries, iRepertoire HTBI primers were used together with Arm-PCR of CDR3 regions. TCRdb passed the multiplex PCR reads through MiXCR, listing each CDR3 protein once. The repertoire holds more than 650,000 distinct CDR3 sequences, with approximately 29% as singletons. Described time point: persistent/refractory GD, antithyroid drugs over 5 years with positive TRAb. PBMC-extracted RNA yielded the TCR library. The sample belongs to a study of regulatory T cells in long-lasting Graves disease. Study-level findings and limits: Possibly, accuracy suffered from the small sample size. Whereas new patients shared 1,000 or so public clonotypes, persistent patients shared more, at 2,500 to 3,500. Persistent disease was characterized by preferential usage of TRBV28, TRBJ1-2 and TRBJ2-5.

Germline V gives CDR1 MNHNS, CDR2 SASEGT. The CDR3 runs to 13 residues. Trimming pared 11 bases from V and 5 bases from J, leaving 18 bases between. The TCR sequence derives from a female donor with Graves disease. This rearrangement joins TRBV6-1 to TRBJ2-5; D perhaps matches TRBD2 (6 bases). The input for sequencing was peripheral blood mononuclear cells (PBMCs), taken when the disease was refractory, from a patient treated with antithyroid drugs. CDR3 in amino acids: CAVRKRAGETQYF. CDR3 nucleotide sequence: TGTGCCGTCCGAAAGAGGGCGGGGGAGACCCAGTACTTC.